This T cell receptor beta chain was observed in a study of cytomegalovirus exposure and HLA in healthy donors. Generated by immunoSEQ multiplex PCR, the TCRdb table keeps only in-frame clones and is missing some. The data contain around 70,000 clones, about 93% of them singletons. Trimming took 6 bases from V and 2 from J; bases not matched to a gene: 8. CDR1 is SGDLS, CDR2 YYNGEE, per germline. This CDR3 spans 15 amino acids. This TCR derives from a man between 18 and 35 years old in good health and CMV-seropositive. The sample taken for sequencing was PBMCs. This rearrangement joins TRBV9 to TRBJ2-1, with 7 bases that match TRBD1. DNA of the CDR3: TGTGCCAGCACCCCCGAGGGGGCGGCCTACAATGAGCAGTTCTTC. It encodes CASTPEGAAYNEQFF.